This is a list of T cell receptor beta chains from one sample in a study of a mutant IDH1 vaccine in newly diagnosed glioma. Assay used: immunoSEQ multiplex PCR; TCRdb lists only in-frame clones, some missing. Of 20,000 to 25,000 clones listed, 85% to 90% were seen once; the top ten hold around 5.7%. Their antigens remain unidentified. The input for sequencing was PBMCs, taken from a glioma patient whose treatment included an IDH1 peptide vaccine. These receptor sequences come from a woman aged 35 to 49 with glioma. CDR3s include the opening cysteine and the closing phenylalanine or tryptophan. Fields, in order: D gene, CDR3 length, J gene, V gene, CDR3 DNA, CDR3 protein. D genes are given only for firm matches.

>TRBD2|16|TRBJ2-3|TRBV5-1
TGCGCCAGCAGCTGGACTAGCGGGGGGGGCACAGATACGCAGTATTTT
CASSWTSGGGTDTQYF
>TRBD1|15|TRBJ1-1|TRBV5-1
TGCGCCAGCAGAAACGGGACAGCTAAGAACACTGAAGCTTTCTTT
CASRNGTAKNTEAFF
>-|15|TRBJ2-2|TRBV7-9
TGTGCCAGCAGCTTAACCTCGGCCGACACCGGGGAGCTGTTTTTT
CASSLTSADTGELFF
>TRBD1|13|TRBJ1-2|TRBV14
TGTGCCAGCAGGCCAGGGGGGAACTATGGCTACACCTTC
CASRPGGNYGYTF
>TRBD1|11|TRBJ1-5|TRBV18
TGTGCCAGCTCGGACAGGGGGCCCCAGCATTTT
CASSDRGPQHF
>-|12|TRBJ2-1|TRBV29-1
TGCAGCTTAACCGAGGGGGGGAATGAGCAGTTCTTC
CSLTEGGNEQFF
>-|15|TRBJ1-3|TRBV2
TGTGCCAGCAGAACCGGGGGGGGCTCTGGAAACACCATATATTTT
CASRTGGGSGNTIYF
>TRBD1|18|TRBJ1-2|TRBV10-3
TGTGCCATCAGCCTCCCGCTAGCCGATGGACAGGGCGGCCGTGGCTACACCTTC
CAISLPLADGQGGRGYTF
>TRBD1|15|TRBJ2-1|TRBV25-1
TGTGCCAGCAGTGAATTGGGGACAGGGGACAATGAGCAGTTCTTC
CASSELGTGDNEQFF
>-|14|TRBJ2-7|TRBV15
TGTGCCACCAGCAGAGAGGGTGTGCTCGACGAGCAGTACTTC
CATSREGVLDEQYF
>TRBD2|16|TRBJ2-5|TRBV7-9
TGTGCCAGCAGCTTGGCTAGCGGGGGGGCCTGGAAGACCCAGTACTTC
CASSLASGGAWKTQYF
>-|14|TRBJ2-2|TRBV7-2
TGTGCCAGCAGCTTAGCAGGGGACACCGGGGAGCTGTTTTTT
CASSLAGDTGELFF